Sequencing of this TCR beta chain was carried out in a study of T cell responses to AZD1222 COVID-19 vaccine. In the study overall: Second-dose intervals of approximately 4 or approximately 12 weeks were pooled.

Profiling relied on immunoSEQ multiplex PCR, and the TCRdb table lists in-frame clones only, not all of them. This sample has roughly 250,000 clones, with more than 85% found just once. V was cut by 8 bases and J by 0 bases, with 5 bases left in between. Looked up from germline, CDR1 is SQVTM and CDR2 is ANQGSEA. The CDR3 has 11 amino acids. As for this clone: The antigen is unknown.

General study points: Among spike-specific TCRs, nearly half reportedly target unmutated variant regions. Clonal diversity was possibly underestimated, and the donors were mostly white British, with more females.

The sample was peripheral blood, taken on day 0 of AZD1222 vaccination. This sequence joins TRBV29-1 and TRBJ1-3; no definite D call. This clonotype originated in an adult in good health. CDR3 sequence reads: CSLLSGNTIYF. CDR3 bases: TGCAGCCTGCTCTCTGGAAACACCATATATTTT.